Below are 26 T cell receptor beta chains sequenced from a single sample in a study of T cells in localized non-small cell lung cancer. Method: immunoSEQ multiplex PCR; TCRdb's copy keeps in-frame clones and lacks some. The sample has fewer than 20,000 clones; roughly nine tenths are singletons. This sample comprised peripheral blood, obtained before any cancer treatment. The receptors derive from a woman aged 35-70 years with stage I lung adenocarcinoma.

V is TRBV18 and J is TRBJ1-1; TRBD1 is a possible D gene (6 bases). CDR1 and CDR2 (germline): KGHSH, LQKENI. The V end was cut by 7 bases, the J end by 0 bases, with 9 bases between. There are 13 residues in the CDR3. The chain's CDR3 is CASLQGLNTEAFF. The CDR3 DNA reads TGTGCCAGCTTACAGGGTCTGAACACTGAAGCTTTCTTT.

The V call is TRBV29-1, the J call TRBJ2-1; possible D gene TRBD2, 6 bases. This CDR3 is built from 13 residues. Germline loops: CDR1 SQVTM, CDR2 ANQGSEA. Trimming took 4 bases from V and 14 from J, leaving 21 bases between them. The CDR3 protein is CSVVEGAVPGEFF. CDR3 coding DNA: TGCAGCGTTGTCGAGGGAGCGGTCCCGGGGGAGTTCTTC.

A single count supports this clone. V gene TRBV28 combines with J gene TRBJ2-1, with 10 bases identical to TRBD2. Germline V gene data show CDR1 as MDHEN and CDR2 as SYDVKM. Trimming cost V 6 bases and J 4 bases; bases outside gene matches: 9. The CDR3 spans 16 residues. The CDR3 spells CASSSTPSGGYNEQFF. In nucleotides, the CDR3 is TGTGCCAGCAGCTCCACCCCTAGCGGGGGATACAATGAGCAGTTCTTC.

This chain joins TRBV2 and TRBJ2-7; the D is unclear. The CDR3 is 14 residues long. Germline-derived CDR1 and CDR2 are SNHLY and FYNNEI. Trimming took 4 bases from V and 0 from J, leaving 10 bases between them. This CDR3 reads CASSGTASSYEQYF. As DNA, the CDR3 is TGTGCCAGCAGTGGGACGGCCAGCTCCTACGAGCAGTACTTC.

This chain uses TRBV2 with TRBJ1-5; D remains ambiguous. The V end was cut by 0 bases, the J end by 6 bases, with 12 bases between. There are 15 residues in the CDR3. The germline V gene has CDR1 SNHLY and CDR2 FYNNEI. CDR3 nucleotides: TGTGCCAGCAGTGAAGCGCTGGTTAGTAGTCAGCCCCAGCATTTT. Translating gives CASSEALVSSQPQHF.

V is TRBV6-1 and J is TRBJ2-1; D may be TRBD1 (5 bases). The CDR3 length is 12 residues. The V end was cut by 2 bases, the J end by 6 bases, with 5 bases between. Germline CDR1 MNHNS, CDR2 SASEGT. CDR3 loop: CASSERGNEQFF. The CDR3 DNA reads TGTGCCAGCAGTGAAAGGGGCAATGAGCAGTTCTTC.

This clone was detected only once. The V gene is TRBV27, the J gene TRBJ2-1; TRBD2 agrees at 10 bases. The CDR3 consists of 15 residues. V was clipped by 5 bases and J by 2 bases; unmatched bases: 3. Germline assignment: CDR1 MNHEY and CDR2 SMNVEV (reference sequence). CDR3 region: CASSIAGGTYNEQFF. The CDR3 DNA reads TGTGCCAGCAGTATAGCGGGAGGTACCTACAATGAGCAGTTCTTC.

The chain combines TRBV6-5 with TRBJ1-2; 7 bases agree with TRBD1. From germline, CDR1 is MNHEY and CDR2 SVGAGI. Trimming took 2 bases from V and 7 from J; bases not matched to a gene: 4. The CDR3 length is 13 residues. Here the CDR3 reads CASSYRGQSGYTF. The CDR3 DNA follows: TGTGCCAGCAGTTACAGGGGGCAGAGTGGCTACACCTTC.

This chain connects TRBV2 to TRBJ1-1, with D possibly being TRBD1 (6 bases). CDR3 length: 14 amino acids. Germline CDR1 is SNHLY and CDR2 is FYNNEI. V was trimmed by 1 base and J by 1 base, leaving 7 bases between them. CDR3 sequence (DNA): TGTGCCAGCAGTGAAGGACAGGCGAACACTGAAGCTTTCTTT. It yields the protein CASSEGQANTEAFF. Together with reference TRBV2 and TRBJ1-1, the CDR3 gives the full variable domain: EPEVTQTPSHQVTQMGQEVILRCVPISNHLYFYWYRQILGQKVEFLVSFYNNEISEKSEIFDDQFSVERPDGSNFTLKIRSTKLEDSAMYFCASSEGQANTEAFFGQGTRLTVV.

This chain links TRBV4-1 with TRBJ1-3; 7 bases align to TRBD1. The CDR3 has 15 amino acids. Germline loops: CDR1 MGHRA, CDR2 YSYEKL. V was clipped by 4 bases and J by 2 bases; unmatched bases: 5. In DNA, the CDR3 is TGCGCCAGCAGCCGACAGGGACTTCCTGGAAACACCATATATTTT. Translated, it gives CASSRQGLPGNTIYF.

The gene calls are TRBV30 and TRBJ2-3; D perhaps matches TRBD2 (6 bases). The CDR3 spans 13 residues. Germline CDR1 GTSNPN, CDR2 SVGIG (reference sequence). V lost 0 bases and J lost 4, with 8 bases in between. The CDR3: CAWSVPGADTQYF. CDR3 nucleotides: TGTGCCTGGAGTGTACCGGGGGCAGATACGCAGTATTTT.

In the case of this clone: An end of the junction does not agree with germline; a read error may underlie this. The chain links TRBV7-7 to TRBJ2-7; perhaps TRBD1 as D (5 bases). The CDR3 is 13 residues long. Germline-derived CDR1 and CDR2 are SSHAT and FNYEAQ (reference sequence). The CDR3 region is CASSPLGRGEQYF. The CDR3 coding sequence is TGTGCTAGCAGCCCCCTCGGTAGGGGCGAGCAGTACTTC.

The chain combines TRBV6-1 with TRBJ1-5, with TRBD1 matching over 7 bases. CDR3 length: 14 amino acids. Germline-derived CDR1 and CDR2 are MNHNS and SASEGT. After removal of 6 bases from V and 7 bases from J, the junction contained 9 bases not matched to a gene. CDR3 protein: CASSGGQRAQPQHF. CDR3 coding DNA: TGTGCCAGCAGCGGGGGACAGCGGGCCCAGCCCCAGCATTTT.

The CDR3 coding sequence is TGCGCCAGCAGTGAGTCTGCGAACACAGATACGCAGTATTTT. It yields the protein CASSESANTDTQYF. The chain is built from TRBV10-1 and TRBJ2-3; D call uncertain. Germline lookup yields CDR1 WNHNN and CDR2 SYGVQD (reference sequence). This CDR3 spans 14 amino acids. Trimming stripped 0 bases from V and 2 bases from J, with 6 bases between.

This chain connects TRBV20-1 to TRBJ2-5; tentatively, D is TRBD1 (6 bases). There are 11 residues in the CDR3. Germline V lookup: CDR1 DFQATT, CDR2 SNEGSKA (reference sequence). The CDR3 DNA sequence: TGCAGCCGGGACAACCAAGAGACCCAGTACTTC. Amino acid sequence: CSRDNQETQYF.

The CDR3 loop reads CASSLAASRDNEKLFF. In DNA, the CDR3 is TGTGCCAGCAGCTTGGCCGCGTCAAGAGATAATGAAAAACTGTTTTTT. The genes are TRBV5-4 and TRBJ1-4; no firm D call. CDR1 SGHNT and CDR2 YYREEE come from the germline V gene (reference sequence). The CDR3 is made up of 16 amino acids. V lost 0 bases and J lost 4, with 13 bases in between.

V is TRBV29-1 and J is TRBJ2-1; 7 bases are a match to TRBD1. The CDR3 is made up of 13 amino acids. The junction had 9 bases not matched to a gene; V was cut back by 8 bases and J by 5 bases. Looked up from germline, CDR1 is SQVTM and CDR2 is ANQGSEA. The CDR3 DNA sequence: TGCAGCTTACGAGGACAGGCGGACAATGAGCAGTTCTTC. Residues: CSLRGQADNEQFF.

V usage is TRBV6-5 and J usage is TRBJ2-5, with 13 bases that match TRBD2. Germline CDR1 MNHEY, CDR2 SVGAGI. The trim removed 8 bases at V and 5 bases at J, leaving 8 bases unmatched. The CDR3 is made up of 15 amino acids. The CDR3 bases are TGTGCCAGCGCGCGACTAGCGGGGGGCATGGAGACCCAGTACTTC. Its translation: CASARLAGGMETQYF.

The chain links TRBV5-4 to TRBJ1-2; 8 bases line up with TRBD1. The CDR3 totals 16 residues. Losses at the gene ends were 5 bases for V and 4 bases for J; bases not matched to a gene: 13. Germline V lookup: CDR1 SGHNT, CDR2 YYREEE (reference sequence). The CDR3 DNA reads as TGTGCCAGCAGAAACACCCAGGGGGCACCCCCCTATGGCTACACCTTC. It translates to CASRNTQGAPPYGYTF.

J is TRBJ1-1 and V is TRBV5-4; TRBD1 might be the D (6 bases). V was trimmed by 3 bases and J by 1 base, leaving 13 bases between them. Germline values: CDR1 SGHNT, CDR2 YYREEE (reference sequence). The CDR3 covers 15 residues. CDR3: CASSSLGAENTEAFF. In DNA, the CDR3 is TGTGCCAGCAGCTCGCTGGGGGCTGAGAACACTGAAGCTTTCTTT.

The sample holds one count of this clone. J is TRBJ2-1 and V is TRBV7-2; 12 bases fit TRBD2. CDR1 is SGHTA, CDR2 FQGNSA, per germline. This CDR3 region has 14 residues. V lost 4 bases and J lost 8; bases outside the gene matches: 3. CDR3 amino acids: CASSSSGGAYEQFF. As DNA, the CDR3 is TGTGCCAGCAGCTCTAGCGGGGGGGCCTATGAGCAGTTCTTC. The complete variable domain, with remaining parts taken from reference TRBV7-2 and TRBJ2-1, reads GAGVSQSPSNKVTEKGKDVELRCDPISGHTALYWYRQSLGQGLEFLIYFQGNSAPDKSGLPSDRFSAERTGGSVSTLTIQRTQQEDSAVYLCASSSSGGAYEQFFGPGTRLTVL.

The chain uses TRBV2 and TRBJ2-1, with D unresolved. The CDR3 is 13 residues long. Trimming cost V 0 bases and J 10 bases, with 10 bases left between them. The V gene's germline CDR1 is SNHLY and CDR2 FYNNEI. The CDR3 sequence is CASSEAHGSEQFF. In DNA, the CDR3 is TGTGCCAGCAGTGAAGCACATGGCTCCGAGCAGTTCTTC.

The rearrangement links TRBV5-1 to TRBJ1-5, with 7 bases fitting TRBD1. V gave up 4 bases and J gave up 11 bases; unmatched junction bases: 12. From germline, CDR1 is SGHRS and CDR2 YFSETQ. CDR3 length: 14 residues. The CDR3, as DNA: TGCGCCAGCAGCCCGGGACAGTCCCTGGGGGCCCAGCATTTT. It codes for CASSPGQSLGAQHF. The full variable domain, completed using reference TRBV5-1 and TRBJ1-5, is KAGVTQTPRYLIKTRGQQVTLSCSPISGHRSVSWYQQTPGQGLQFLFEYFSETQRNKGNFPGRFSGRQFSNSRSEMNVSTLELGDSALYLCASSPGQSLGAQHFGDGTRLSIL.

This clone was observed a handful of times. The DNA for the CDR3 is TGTGCCAGCAGCCCCTCCACAGGGGATGAAAGCAATCAGCCCCAGCATTTT. Translated, it gives CASSPSTGDESNQPQHF. The chain couples TRBV11-2 to TRBJ1-5, with 7 bases aligning to TRBD1. Germline CDR1 reads SGHAT; CDR2 reads FQNNGV. The V and J ends lost 5 bases and 1 base, in that order; junction bases with no gene match: 11. This CDR3 region has 17 residues.

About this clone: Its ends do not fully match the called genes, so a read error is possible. CDR3 in amino acids: CASREGVGYGYTF. In DNA, the CDR3 is TGTGCCAGCAGAGAAGGGGTGGGCTATGGCTACACCTTC. The chain has TRBV6-1 and TRBJ1-2, with D possibly matching TRBD1 (5 bases). Germline CDR1 and CDR2: MNHNS and SASEGT. The CDR3 spans 13 residues.

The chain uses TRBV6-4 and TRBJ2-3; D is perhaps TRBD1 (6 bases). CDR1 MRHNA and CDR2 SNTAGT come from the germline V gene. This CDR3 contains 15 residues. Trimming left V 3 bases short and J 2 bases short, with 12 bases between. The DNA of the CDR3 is TGTGCCAGCAGTGATTCCCAGGGGTCCACAGATACGCAGTATTTT. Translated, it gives CASSDSQGSTDTQYF.